This TCR beta chain was profiled in a study of T cells in Graves' hyperthyroidism and ophthalmopathy. Germline V gives CDR1 MNHEY, CDR2 SVGEGT. This CDR3 region has 15 residues. V was cut by 2 bases and J by 0 bases, with 11 bases left in between. This clonotype has at least ten counts. Amplified regions were TCR beta CDR3 sequences from RNA transcripts. In the first-round RT-PCR of the TCR CDR3, the HTBI primer set was used. Each CDR3 protein is one row after TCRdb ran MiXCR on the multiplex PCR reads. The repertoire holds about 590,000 distinct CDR3 sequences, with approximately 14% as singletons. The sequencing input was blood. This rearrangement joins TRBV6-2 or TRBV6-3 to TRBJ2-7; D is ambiguous. This clonotype was obtained from a woman in her twenties or thirties with Graves' hyperthyroidism. CDR3 sequence (DNA): TGTGCCAGCAGTTACAGTCGGATCAGCTCCTACGAGCAGTACTTC. Protein sequence: CASSYSRISSYEQYF.